This passage covers 29 T cell receptor beta chains from one sample sequenced in a study of blood T cell repertoires in COVID-19. Clones were read by immunoSEQ multiplex PCR, and TCRdb kept only the in-frame ones, dropping some. Here the sample spans around 300,000 clones, roughly 91% being singletons. The sequencing input was PBMCs or T cells enriched from blood (not recorded which). These TCRs come from a woman aged 60 to 75 who had recovered from COVID-19.

The chain is built from TRBV4-1 and TRBJ1-4; a possible D gene is TRBD1 (5 bases). The CDR3 covers 13 residues. Germline CDR1 reads MGHRA; CDR2 reads YSYEKL. The V end was cut by 6 bases, the J end by 5 bases, with 10 bases between. The CDR3 is CASSSRQNEKLFF. The CDR3, as DNA: TGCGCCAGCAGTTCCAGACAGAATGAAAAACTGTTTTTT.

The genes are TRBV6-5 and TRBJ2-7, with TRBD1 as a possible D gene (6 bases). Germline CDR1 and CDR2: MNHEY and SVGAGI. Trimming cost V 7 bases and J 1 base, with 11 bases left between them. The CDR3 contains 13 residues. Here the CDR3 DNA reads TGTGCCAGCACTCCGGGACAATCCTACGAGCAGTACTTC. Translating gives CASTPGQSYEQYF.

The V gene is TRBV11-2, the J gene TRBJ1-2; D remains unclear. Trimming left V 8 bases short and J 0 bases short, with 10 bases between. This CDR3 contains 13 residues. Germline CDR1 is SGHAT and CDR2 is FQNNGV. In DNA form, the CDR3 reads TGTGCCAGCGGGCCGTCAGCTAACTATGGCTACACCTTC. It translates to CASGPSANYGYTF.

This chain joins TRBV5-1 and TRBJ2-3; TRBD2 matches 8 bases. V was pared by 3 bases and J by 4 bases, with 13 bases of the junction left unmatched. Germline CDR1 is SGHRS and CDR2 is YFSETQ. The CDR3 sequence is 17 residues long. CDR3 sequence (DNA): TGCGCCAGCAGCTCCGGGCCCGGGACTAGTGGTTCAGATACGCAGTATTTT. Translation: CASSSGPGTSGSDTQYF.

The V and J genes are TRBV10-3 and TRBJ1-1, with a weak D call TRBD1 (6 bases). This CDR3 comprises 12 residues. Trimming removed 6 bases at V and 1 base at J, with 6 bases between. CDR1 is ENHRY and CDR2 is SYGVKD in the germline V gene. The CDR3 sequence is CAIRGQNTEAFF. CDR3 sequence (DNA): TGTGCCATCAGGGGACAGAACACTGAAGCTTTCTTT.

Worth noting for this clone: Distinct nucleotide sequences in the sample also encode this CDR3. V and J are TRBV30 and TRBJ1-5, with TRBD1 matching 7 bases. This CDR3 has 13 amino acids. With V trimmed by 1 base and J by 4 bases, 1 base remained unmatched. The germline V gene has CDR1 GTSNPN and CDR2 SVGIG (reference sequence). DNA for the CDR3: TGTGCCTGGAGTGGGGACAGTAATCAGCCCCAGCATTTT. Translated: CAWSGDSNQPQHF. Full variable domain (remainder filled in from reference TRBV30 and TRBJ1-5): SQTIHQWPATLVQPVGSPLSLECTVEGTSNPNLYWYRQAAGRGLQLLFYSVGIGQISSEVPQNLSASRPQDRQFILSSKKLLLSDSGFYLCAWSGDSNQPQHFGDGTRLSIL.

CDR3 bases: TGTGCCAGCAGCGCCCGGGACAGGGGGTTCTACGAGCAGTACTTC. This codes for CASSARDRGFYEQYF. This rearrangement joins TRBV9 to TRBJ2-7; 11 bases map to TRBD1. There are 15 residues in the CDR3. V gave up 3 bases and J gave up 3 bases; unmatched junction bases: 5. Germline CDR1 is SGDLS and CDR2 is YYNGEE.

The V and J genes are TRBV27 and TRBJ1-2, with D possibly being TRBD1 (5 bases). The CDR3 spans 13 residues. V gave up 3 bases and J gave up 6 bases, with 11 bases separating them. Germline V lookup: CDR1 MNHEY, CDR2 SMNVEV (reference sequence). The CDR3 loop is CASSLGPIDGYTF. The CDR3 region has the DNA TGTGCCAGCAGTTTGGGGCCTATAGATGGCTACACCTTC.

The chain carries TRBV3-1 (or the pseudogene TRBV3-2) and TRBJ2-1; D remains unclear. Germline V gene data show CDR1 as LGHDT and CDR2 as YNNKEL (reference sequence). This CDR3 spans 13 amino acids. V was cut by 2 bases and J by 10 bases, with 12 bases left in between. The DNA of the CDR3 is TGTGCCAGCAGCCAACCCCCCCTTAGAGAGCAGTTCTTC. This sequence encodes CASSQPPLREQFF.

This chain joins TRBV18 and TRBJ1-5; D call uncertain. This CDR3 is 13 amino acids long. V gave up 0 bases and J gave up 5 bases, with 5 bases separating them. The germline V gene encodes CDR1 KGHSH and CDR2 LQKENI. In DNA, the CDR3 is TGTGCCAGCTCACCACCCGGGGATCAGCCCCAGCATTTT. Translation gives CASSPPGDQPQHF.

This sequence joins TRBV5-1 and TRBJ1-6; 10 bases agree with TRBD1. The length of the CDR3 is 16 residues. Germline assignment: CDR1 SGHRS and CDR2 YFSETQ. V lost 0 bases, J lost 10 bases, and 7 bases stayed unmatched. CDR3 in amino acids: CASSLEGQGIQSPLHF. CDR3 DNA sequence: TGCGCCAGCAGCTTGGAGGGACAGGGGATTCAATCACCCCTCCACTTT.

This clone was seen only a few times. This rearrangement joins TRBV2 to TRBJ1-6; D uncertain. Germline-derived CDR1 and CDR2 are SNHLY and FYNNEI. CDR3 length: 11 amino acids. The V end was cut by 6 bases, the J end by 7 bases, with 4 bases between. CDR3 coding DNA: TGTGCCAGCAGGAGAAATTCACCCCTCCACTTT. It yields the protein CASRRNSPLHF.

This sequence joins TRBV12-3 or TRBV12-4 and TRBJ1-2; TRBD1 might be the D (5 bases). V lost 6 bases and J lost 4, with 9 bases in between. The CDR3 is 12 amino acids. For the CDR3, the DNA is TGTGCCAGCAGCCAAACAGGCTATGGCTACACCTTC. Protein sequence: CASSQTGYGYTF.

The V call is TRBV7-2, the J call TRBJ2-7; D uncertain. V was trimmed by 2 bases and J by 0 bases, leaving 11 bases between them. The CDR3 loop spans 15 amino acids. Germline lookup yields CDR1 SGHTA and CDR2 FQGNSA. The CDR3 spells CASSLYWAGSYEQYF. CDR3 nucleotide sequence: TGTGCCAGCAGCTTATATTGGGCAGGCTCCTACGAGCAGTACTTC.

The chain carries TRBV11-2 and TRBJ2-7, with D perhaps matching TRBD1 (5 bases). Per the germline V gene, CDR1 is SGHAT and CDR2 is FQNNGV. This CDR3 region has 14 residues. V lost 5 bases and J lost 0, with 11 bases in between. Here the CDR3 DNA reads TGTGCCAGCAGCGCCTACAGGAGCTCCTACGAGCAGTACTTC. It yields the protein CASSAYRSSYEQYF.

V is TRBV5-4 and J is TRBJ2-1; 9 nucleotides line up with TRBD2. Germline assignment: CDR1 SGHNT and CDR2 YYREEE (reference sequence). The CDR3 sequence is 16 residues long. The trim removed 4 bases at V and 7 bases at J, leaving 12 bases unmatched. In DNA form, the CDR3 reads TGTGCCAGCAGCCCCCCTGCGAGCGGGGGGTTAAATGAGCAGTTCTTC. Translated: CASSPPASGGLNEQFF.

The chain has TRBV7-9 and TRBJ1-2; D remains unclear. V gave up 1 base and J gave up 2 bases, with 8 bases separating them. Germline V lookup: CDR1 SEHNR, CDR2 FQNEAQ (reference sequence). The CDR3 loop spans 14 amino acids. The CDR3 DNA reads TGTGCCAGCAGCTTAGGCCAGAAAAACTATGGCTACACCTTC. Residues: CASSLGQKNYGYTF.

V usage is TRBV19 and J usage is TRBJ2-7, with D possibly TRBD2 on 5 matching bases. Germline CDR1 reads LNHDA; CDR2 reads SQIVND (reference sequence). The CDR3 sequence is 13 residues long. Trimming took off 5 bases at V and 6 bases at J, with 14 bases between the two ends. CDR3 amino acids: CASSGPGFGEQYF. The DNA for the CDR3 is TGTGCCAGTAGTGGACCGGGATTTGGCGAGCAGTACTTC.

The chain carries TRBV10-3 and TRBJ1-5, with D maybe TRBD1 (5 bases). The CDR3 is 14 residues long. Germline CDR1 is ENHRY and CDR2 is SYGVKD. The V and J ends lost 2 bases and 4 bases respectively, with 9 bases between them. CDR3 sequence: CAISEGAGNQPQHF. The CDR3 region has the DNA TGTGCCATCAGTGAGGGGGCAGGGAATCAGCCCCAGCATTTT.

The CDR3 region has the DNA TGTGCCAGCAGCTCTTACAGGGCTGGAAACACCATATATTTT. This sequence encodes CASSSYRAGNTIYF. The rearrangement joins TRBV5-5 to TRBJ1-3; a weak D match, TRBD1 (6 bases). The length of the CDR3 is 14 residues. Trimming removed 3 bases from V and 2 bases from J, with 9 bases in between. Germline V CDR1 and CDR2: SGHKS, YYEKEE (reference sequence).

This chain links TRBV6-5 with TRBJ1-2; D is undetermined. This CDR3 comprises 14 residues. Germline V CDR1 and CDR2: MNHEY, SVGAGI. V was pared by 4 bases and J by 8 bases, with 17 bases between. This CDR3 reads CASSSQADPQGYTF. CDR3 nucleotides: TGTGCCAGCAGTTCCCAGGCTGACCCCCAGGGCTACACCTTC.

V gene TRBV12-3 or TRBV12-4 combines with J gene TRBJ2-7; no definite D call. The CDR3 is 13 amino acids. V lost 6 bases and J 1 base, leaving 10 bases between the germline ends. The CDR3 coding sequence is TGTGCCAGCAGCAGAGACACTTCCTACGAGCAGTACTTC. Protein sequence: CASSRDTSYEQYF.

The chain joins TRBV19 to TRBJ1-3; 8 nucleotides match TRBD1. Germline CDR1 LNHDA, CDR2 SQIVND (reference sequence). With V trimmed by 4 bases and J by 0 bases, 5 bases remained unmatched. There are 16 residues in the CDR3. CDR3 amino acids: CASSTDRGNSGNTIYF. In nucleotides, the CDR3 is TGTGCCAGTAGTACCGACAGGGGAAACTCTGGAAACACCATATATTTT.

V usage is TRBV15 and J usage is TRBJ2-7; no definite D call. This CDR3 spans 13 amino acids. CDR1 LNHNV and CDR2 YYDKDF come from the germline V gene (reference sequence). Trimming shortened V by 0 bases and J by 3 bases, and 6 bases separated the two germline ends. In DNA, the CDR3 is TGTGCCACCAGCAGAGATCCTATCTACGAGCAGTACTTC. Translated, it gives CATSRDPIYEQYF.

This rearrangement joins TRBV9 to TRBJ2-7; no clear D. Germline loops: CDR1 SGDLS, CDR2 YYNGEE. CDR3 length: 15 amino acids. The V and J ends lost 0 bases and 0 bases respectively, with 10 bases between them. In DNA form, the CDR3 reads TGTGCCAGCAGCGTAGACCCACGGAGCTCCTACGAGCAGTACTTC. This codes for CASSVDPRSSYEQYF.

The chain has TRBV30 and TRBJ2-7; TRBD1 matches at 10 bases. Per germline, CDR1 GTSNPN and CDR2 SVGIG (reference sequence). V was clipped by 3 bases and J by 5 bases; unmatched bases: 13. The CDR3 sequence is 16 residues long. The CDR3 is CAWSVSRDRGIHEQYF. The CDR3 DNA follows: TGTGCCTGGAGCGTGAGCCGGGACAGGGGAATCCACGAGCAGTACTTC.

This chain joins TRBV19 and TRBJ1-5; 8 bases align to TRBD1. Looked up from germline, CDR1 is LNHDA and CDR2 is SQIVND (reference sequence). This CDR3 has 15 residues. Losses at the gene ends were 2 bases for V and 6 bases for J; bases not matched to a gene: 6. CDR3 DNA sequence: TGTGCCAGTAGTATATTTCAGGGGGCAGGTCAGCCCCAGCATTTT. Protein: CASSIFQGAGQPQHF.

The genes are TRBV6-5 and TRBJ2-7, with D perhaps matching TRBD1 (7 bases). The germline gives CDR1 MNHEY, CDR2 SVGAGI. The CDR3 loop spans 15 amino acids. Trimming took off 6 bases at V and 0 bases at J, with 15 bases between the two ends. CDR3 sequence: CASRLARDSSYEQYF. As DNA, the CDR3 is TGTGCCAGCAGACTAGCTCGGGACAGCTCCTACGAGCAGTACTTC.

CDR3 bases: TGTGCCAGCAGTTCCCCTCGTAGTCCCCGGGGCAATCAGCCCCAGCATTTT. This translates into CASSSPRSPRGNQPQHF. The gene calls are TRBV28 and TRBJ1-5; no definite D call. The V gene lost 4 bases and the J gene lost 2 bases, with 18 bases spanning the gap. Germline lookup yields CDR1 MDHEN and CDR2 SYDVKM. The CDR3 contains 17 residues.